This T cell receptor (beta chain) came from a study of vaccination effects on CD4 cells after COVID-19. The repertoire was sequenced with immunoSEQ multiplex PCR; TCRdb's copy has only in-frame clones and lacks some. The repertoire consists of 30,000 to 35,000 clones, with 74% occurring once and the leading ten covering 14% to 15%. For this clone: Its antigen is unidentified.

The culture ran for approximately 10 days before CD4+ T cells were isolated. Participants each got two BNT162b2 or mRNA-1273 vaccine doses. The TCR was taken from a human donor who received a COVID-19 vaccine. Sequencing was performed on CD4+ T cells from PBMCs cultured without peptide, taken after COVID-19 vaccination.

The CDR3 region has the DNA TGTGCCAGCCGCGGGGGGAGGGATCAGCCCCAGCATTTT. Translation: CASRGGRDQPQHF. V is TRBV19 and J is TRBJ1-5; a possible D gene is TRBD1 (5 bases). Germline loops: CDR1 LNHDA, CDR2 SQIVND (reference sequence). This CDR3 region has 13 residues. V lost 9 bases and J 5 bases, leaving 14 bases between the germline ends. The full variable domain, completed using reference TRBV19 and TRBJ1-5, is DGGITQSPKYLFRKEGQNVTLSCEQNLNHDAMYWYRQDPGQGLRLIYYSQIVNDFQKGDIAEGYSVSREKKESFPLTVTSAQKNPTAFYLCASRGGRDQPQHFGDGTRLSIL.